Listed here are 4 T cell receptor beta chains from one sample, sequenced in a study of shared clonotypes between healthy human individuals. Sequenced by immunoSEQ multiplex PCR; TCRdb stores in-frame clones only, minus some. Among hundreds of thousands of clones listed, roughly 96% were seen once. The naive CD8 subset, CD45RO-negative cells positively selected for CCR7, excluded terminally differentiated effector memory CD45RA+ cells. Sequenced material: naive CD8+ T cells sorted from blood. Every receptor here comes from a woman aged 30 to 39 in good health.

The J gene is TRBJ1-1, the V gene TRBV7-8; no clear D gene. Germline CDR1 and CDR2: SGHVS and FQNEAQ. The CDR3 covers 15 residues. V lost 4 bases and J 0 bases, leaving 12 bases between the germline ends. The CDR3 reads CASSSDMLMNTEAFF. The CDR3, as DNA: TGTGCCAGCAGCTCAGATATGCTTATGAACACTGAAGCTTTCTTT.

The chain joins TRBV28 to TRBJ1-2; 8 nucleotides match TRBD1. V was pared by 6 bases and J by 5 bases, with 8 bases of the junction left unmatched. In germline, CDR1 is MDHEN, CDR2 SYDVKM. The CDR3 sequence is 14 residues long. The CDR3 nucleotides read TGTGCCAGCAGCCTAGGACAGGGAGAATATGGCTACACCTTC. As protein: CASSLGQGEYGYTF.

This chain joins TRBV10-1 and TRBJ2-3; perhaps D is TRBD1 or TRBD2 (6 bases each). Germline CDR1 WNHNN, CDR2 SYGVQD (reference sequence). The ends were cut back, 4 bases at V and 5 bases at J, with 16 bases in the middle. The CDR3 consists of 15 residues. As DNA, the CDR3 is TGCGCCAGCAGTGGCAGGGGCGGGATGGAAGATACGCAGTATTTT. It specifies CASSGRGGMEDTQYF.

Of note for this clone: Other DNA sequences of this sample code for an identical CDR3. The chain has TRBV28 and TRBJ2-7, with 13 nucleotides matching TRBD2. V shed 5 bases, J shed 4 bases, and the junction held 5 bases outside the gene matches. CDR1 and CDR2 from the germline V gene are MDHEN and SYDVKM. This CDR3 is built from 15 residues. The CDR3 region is CASSLGLAGAYEQYF. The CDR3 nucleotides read TGTGCCAGCAGTCTAGGACTAGCGGGAGCATACGAGCAGTACTTC. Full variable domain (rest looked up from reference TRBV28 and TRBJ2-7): DVKVTQSSRYLVKRTGEKVFLECVQDMDHENMFWYRQDPGLGLRLIYFSYDVKMKEKGDIPEGYSVSREKKERFSLILESASTNQTSMYLCASSLGLAGAYEQYFGPGTRLTVT.